The clone carrying this T cell receptor (beta chain) was recorded at least ten times. Its target is unknown. Trimming shortened V by 7 bases and J by 4 bases, and 11 bases separated the two germline ends. The CDR3 runs to 11 residues. Germline loops: CDR1 SQVTM, CDR2 ANQGSEA. The sample is drawn from a study of response to subunit inactivated influenza vaccine. Each CDR3 protein is one row after TCRdb ran MiXCR on the RT-PCR reads. Of 500,000 or so distinct CDR3 sequences in the sample, roughly 9.8% were seen once. Study-wide results and limits: Only a handful of new T cells, the authors suggested, are recruited with each seasonal influenza vaccination.

This chain uses TRBV29-1 with TRBJ2-7; D remains ambiguous. The source is a man aged 50-59 years who received an inactivated influenza vaccine. The starting material was PBMCs from blood, obtained 40 to 50 days after vaccination. The CDR3 protein is CSAEALYEQYF. The CDR3 nucleotides read TGCAGCGCCGAAGCCCTATACGAGCAGTACTTC.